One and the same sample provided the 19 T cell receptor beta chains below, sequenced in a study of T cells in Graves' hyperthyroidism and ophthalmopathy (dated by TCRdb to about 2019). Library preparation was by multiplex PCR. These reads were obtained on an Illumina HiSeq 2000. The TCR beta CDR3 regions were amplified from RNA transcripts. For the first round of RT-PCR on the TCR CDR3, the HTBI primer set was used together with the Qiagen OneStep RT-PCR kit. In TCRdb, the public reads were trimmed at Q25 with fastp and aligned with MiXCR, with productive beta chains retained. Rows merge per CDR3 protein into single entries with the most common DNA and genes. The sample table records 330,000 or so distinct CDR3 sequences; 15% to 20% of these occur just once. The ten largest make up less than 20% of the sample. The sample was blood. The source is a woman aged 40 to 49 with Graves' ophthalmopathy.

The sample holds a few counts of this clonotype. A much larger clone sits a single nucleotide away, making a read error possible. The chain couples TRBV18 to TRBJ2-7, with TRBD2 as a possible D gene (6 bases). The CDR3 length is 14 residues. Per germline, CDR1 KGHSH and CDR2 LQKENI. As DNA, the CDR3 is TGTGCCAGCCCACCACGGCCGAGCCGGGAGGAGCAGTACTTC. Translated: CASPPRPSREEQYF.

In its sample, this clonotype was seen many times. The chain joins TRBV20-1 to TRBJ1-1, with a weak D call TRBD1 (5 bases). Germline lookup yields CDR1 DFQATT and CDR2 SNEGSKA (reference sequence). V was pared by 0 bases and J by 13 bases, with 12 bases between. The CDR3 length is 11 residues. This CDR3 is CSAREGLEDFF. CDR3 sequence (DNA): TGCAGTGCTAGAGAGGGGCTAGAGGATTTCTTT.

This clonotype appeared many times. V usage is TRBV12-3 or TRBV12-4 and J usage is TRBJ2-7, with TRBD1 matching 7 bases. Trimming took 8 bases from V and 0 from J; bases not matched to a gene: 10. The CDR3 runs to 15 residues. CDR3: CASATSGTDSYEQYF. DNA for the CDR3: TGTGCCAGCGCCACCTCCGGGACAGACTCCTACGAGCAGTACTTC.

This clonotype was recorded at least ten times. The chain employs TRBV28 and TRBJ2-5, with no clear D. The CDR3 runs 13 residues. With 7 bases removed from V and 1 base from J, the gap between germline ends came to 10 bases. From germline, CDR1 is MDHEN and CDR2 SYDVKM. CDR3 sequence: CASNPDLQETQYF. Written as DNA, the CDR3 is TGTGCCAGCAACCCGGACCTCCAAGAGACCCAGTACTTC.

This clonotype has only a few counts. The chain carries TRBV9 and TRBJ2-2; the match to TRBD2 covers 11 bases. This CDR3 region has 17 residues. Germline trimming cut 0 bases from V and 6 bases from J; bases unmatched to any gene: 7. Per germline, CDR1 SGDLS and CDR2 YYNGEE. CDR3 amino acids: CASSVDIAGGPAGELFF. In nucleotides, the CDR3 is TGTGCCAGCAGCGTAGATATAGCGGGAGGGCCCGCCGGGGAGCTGTTTTTT.

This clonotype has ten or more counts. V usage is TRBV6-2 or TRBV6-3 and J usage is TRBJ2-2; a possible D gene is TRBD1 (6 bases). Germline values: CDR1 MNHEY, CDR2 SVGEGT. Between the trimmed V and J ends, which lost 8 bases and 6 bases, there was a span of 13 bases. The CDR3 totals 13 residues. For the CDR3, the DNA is TGTGCCAGCCACAGGGTGGGGGCCGGGGAGCTGTTTTTT. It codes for CASHRVGAGELFF.

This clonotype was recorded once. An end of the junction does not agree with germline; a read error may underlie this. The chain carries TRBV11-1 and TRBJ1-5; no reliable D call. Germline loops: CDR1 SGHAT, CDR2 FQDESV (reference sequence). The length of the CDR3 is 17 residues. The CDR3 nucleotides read TGTGCCAGCAGCTTAGGGGGAACAGAGGGCGGCAATCAGCCCCAGCCTTTT. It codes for CASSLGGTEGGNQPQPF.

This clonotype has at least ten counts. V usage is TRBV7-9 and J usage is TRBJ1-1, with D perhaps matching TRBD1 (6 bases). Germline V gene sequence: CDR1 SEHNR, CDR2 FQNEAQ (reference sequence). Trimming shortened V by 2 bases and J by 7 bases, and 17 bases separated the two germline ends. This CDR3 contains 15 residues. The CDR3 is CASSLNGARGGEAFF. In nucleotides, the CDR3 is TGTGCCAGCAGCTTAAATGGTGCCAGGGGAGGTGAAGCTTTCTTT.

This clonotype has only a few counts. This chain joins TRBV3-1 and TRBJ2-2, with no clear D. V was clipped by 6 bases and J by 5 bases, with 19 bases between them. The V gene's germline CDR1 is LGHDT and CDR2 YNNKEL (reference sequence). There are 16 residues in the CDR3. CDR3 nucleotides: TGTGCCAGCAGAACGAGTGCACTTTCTTCAACCGGGGAGCTGTTTTTT. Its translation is CASRTSALSSTGELFF.

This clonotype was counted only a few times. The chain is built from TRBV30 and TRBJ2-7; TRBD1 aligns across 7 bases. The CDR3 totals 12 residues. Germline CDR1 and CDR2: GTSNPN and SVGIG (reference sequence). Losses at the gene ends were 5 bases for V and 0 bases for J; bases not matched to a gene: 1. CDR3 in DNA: TGTGCCTGGGGGGACAGCTCCTACGAGCAGTACTTC. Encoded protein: CAWGDSSYEQYF.

The CDR3 DNA sequence: TGTGCCAGCAGGATGACAGGGATCAATCAGCCCCAGCATTTT. Its protein product is CASRMTGINQPQHF. The chain uses TRBV12-3 or TRBV12-4 and TRBJ1-5, with 7 bases fitting TRBD1. This CDR3 is 14 amino acids long. Trimming took 6 bases from V and 3 from J; bases not matched to a gene: 5.

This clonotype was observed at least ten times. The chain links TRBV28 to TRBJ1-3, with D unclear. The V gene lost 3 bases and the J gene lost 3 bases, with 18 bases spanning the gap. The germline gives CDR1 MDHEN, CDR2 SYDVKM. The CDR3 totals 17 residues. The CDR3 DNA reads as TGTGCCAGCAGTTTGGGATGGCAGGACCACTTTGGAAACACCATATATTTT. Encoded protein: CASSLGWQDHFGNTIYF. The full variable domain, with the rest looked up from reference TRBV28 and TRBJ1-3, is DVKVTQSSRYLVKRTGEKVFLECVQDMDHENMFWYRQDPGLGLRLIYFSYDVKMKEKGDIPEGYSVSREKKERFSLILESASTNQTSMYLCASSLGWQDHFGNTIYFGEGSWLTVV.

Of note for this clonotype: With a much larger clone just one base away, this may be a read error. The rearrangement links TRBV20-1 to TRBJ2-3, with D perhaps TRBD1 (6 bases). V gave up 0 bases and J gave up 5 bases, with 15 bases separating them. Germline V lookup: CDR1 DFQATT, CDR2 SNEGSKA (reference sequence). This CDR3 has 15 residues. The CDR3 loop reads CSARDNRAQGDTQYF. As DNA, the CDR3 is TGCAGTGCTAGAGATAACAGGGCCCAGGGAGATACGCAGTATTTT.

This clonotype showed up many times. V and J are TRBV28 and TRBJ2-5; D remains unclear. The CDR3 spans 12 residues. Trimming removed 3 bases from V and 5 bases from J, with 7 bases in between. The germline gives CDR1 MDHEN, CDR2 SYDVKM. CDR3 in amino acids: CASSFLDETQYF. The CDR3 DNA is TGTGCCAGCAGTTTCCTTGACGAGACCCAGTACTTC.

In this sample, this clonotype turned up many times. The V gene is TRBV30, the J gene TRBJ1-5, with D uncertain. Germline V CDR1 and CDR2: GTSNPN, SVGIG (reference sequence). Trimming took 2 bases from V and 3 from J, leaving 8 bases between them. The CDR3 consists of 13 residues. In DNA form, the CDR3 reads TGTGCCTGGAGTCGTACATCCAATCAGCCCCAGCATTTT. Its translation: CAWSRTSNQPQHF.

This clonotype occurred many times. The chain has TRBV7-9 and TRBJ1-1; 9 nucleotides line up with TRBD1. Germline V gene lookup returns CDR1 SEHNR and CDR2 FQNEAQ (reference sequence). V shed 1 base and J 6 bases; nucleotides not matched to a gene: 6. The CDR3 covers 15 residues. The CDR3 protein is CASSLGDRELAEAFF. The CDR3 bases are TGTGCCAGCAGCTTAGGGGACAGGGAACTGGCTGAAGCTTTCTTT.

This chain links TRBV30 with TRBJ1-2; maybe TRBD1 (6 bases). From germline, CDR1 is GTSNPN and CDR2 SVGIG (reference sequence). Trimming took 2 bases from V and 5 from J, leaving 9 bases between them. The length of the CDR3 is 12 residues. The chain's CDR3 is CAWSLTGYGYTF. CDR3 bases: TGTGCCTGGAGTTTGACAGGTTATGGCTACACCTTC.

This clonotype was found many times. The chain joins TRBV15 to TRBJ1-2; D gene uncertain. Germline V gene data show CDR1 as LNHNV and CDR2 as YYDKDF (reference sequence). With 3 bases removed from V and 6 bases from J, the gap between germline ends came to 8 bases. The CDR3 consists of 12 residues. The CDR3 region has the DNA TGTGCCACCAGCAGCACGTCCCATGGCTACACCTTC. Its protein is CATSSTSHGYTF. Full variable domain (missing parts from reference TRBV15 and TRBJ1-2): DAMVIQNPRYQVTQFGKPVTLSCSQTLNHNVMYWYQQKSSQAPKLLFHYYDKDFNNEADTPDNFQSRRPNTSFCFLDIRSPGLGDTAMYLCATSSTSHGYTFGSGTRLTVV.

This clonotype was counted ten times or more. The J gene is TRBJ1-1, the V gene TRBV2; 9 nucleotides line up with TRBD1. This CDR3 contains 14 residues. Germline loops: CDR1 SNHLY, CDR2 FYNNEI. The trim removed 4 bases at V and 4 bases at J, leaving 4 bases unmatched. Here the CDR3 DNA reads TGTGCCAGCAGTGCGTTACAGGGGGCCACTGAAGCTTTCTTT. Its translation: CASSALQGATEAFF.